This T cell receptor (beta chain) was sequenced in a study of cytomegalovirus exposure and HLA in healthy donors. Across the whole study: The roughly 130 validation repertoires used the same platform as the roughly 670 first-cohort repertoires, a later analysis reported.

Some clones are missing from TCRdb's copy, which holds only in-frame ones; the method was immunoSEQ multiplex PCR. The top ten clones hold about 1.9% of a sample with over 150,000 clones, 86% of them seen once. From germline, CDR1 is SGHTA and CDR2 FQGTGA. V was pared by 2 bases and J by 4 bases, with 14 bases between. The CDR3 consists of 15 residues. The sample consisted of PBMCs. V and J are TRBV7-3 and TRBJ2-5; D is perhaps TRBD1 (5 bases). The clonotype was recovered from a human donor in good health. The CDR3 loop is CASSLLGEGSETQYF. The CDR3 region has the DNA TGTGCCAGCAGCTTACTAGGGGAAGGTTCAGAGACCCAGTACTTC.